The entry below describes one T cell receptor beta chain. Its antigen is undetermined. At the DNA level, this CDR3 is encoded by other sequences in the same sample as well. It was healthy bone marrow donors who served as donors. These data are taken from a study of cytomegalovirus exposure and HLA in healthy donors. Study conclusions and caveats: Cytomegalovirus association was listed for approximately 160 TCR beta chains.

The PCR contained 60 Vbeta and 13 Jbeta primers. The assay was immunoSEQ multiplex PCR, and TCRdb's table has in-frame clones only and misses some. The data contain about 170,000 clones, 79% of them singletons. The CDR3 contains 12 residues. V lost 5 bases to trimming and J lost 4 bases, with 6 bases between them. Germline values: CDR1 SGHTA, CDR2 FQGNSA. The chain has TRBV7-2 and TRBJ2-1; D ambiguous. The source material was PBMCs. This TCR was recovered from a woman in her forties or fifties in good health and CMV-seronegative. This chain's CDR3 is CASSPRYNEQFF. DNA for the CDR3: TGTGCCAGCAGCCCCAGATACAATGAGCAGTTCTTC.